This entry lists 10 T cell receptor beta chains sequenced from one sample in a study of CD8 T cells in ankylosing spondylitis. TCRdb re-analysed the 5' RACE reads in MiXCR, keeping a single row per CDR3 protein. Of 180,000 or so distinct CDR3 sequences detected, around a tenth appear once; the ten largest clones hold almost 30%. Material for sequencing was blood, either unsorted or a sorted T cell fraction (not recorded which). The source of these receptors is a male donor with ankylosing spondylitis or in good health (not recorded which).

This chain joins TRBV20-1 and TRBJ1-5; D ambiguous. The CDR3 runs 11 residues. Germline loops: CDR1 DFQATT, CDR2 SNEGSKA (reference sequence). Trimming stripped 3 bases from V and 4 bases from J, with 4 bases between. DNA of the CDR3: TGCAGTGCTAGTAAAAATCAGCCCCAGCATTTT. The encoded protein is CSASKNQPQHF.

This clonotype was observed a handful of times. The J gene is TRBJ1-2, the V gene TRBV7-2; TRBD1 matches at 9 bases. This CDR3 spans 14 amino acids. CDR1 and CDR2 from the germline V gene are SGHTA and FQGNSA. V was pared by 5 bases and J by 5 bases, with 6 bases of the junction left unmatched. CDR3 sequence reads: CASSPGQGKYGYTF. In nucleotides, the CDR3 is TGTGCCAGCAGCCCCGGACAGGGGAAGTATGGCTACACCTTC.

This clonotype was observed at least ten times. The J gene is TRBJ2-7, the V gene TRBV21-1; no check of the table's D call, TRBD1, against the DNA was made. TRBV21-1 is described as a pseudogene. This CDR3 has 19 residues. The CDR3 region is CASSKVSGGRGQGSYEQYF. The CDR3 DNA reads TGTGCCAGCAGCAAAGTTTCGGGTGGCAGGGGGCAGGGATCCTACGAGCAGTACTTC.

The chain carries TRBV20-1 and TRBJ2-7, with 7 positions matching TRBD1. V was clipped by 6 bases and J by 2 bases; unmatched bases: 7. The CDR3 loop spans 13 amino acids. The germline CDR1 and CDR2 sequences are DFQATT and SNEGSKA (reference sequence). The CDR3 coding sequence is TGCAGTGCCCAGACAGGGACCCCCTACGAGCAGTACTTC. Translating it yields CSAQTGTPYEQYF.

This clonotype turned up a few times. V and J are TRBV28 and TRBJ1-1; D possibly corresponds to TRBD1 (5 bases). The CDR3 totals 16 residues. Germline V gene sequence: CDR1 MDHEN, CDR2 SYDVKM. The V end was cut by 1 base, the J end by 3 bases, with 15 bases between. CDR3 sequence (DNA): TGTGCCAGCAGTTTATCGTCTTTGGGACGGTACACTGAAGCTTTCTTT. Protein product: CASSLSSLGRYTEAFF.

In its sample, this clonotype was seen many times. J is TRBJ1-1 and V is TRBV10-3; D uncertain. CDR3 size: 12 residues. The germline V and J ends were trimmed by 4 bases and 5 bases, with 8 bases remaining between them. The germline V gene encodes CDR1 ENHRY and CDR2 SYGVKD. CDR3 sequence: CAISGRGTEAFF. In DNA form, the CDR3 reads TGTGCCATCAGTGGCCGAGGGACTGAAGCTTTCTTT.

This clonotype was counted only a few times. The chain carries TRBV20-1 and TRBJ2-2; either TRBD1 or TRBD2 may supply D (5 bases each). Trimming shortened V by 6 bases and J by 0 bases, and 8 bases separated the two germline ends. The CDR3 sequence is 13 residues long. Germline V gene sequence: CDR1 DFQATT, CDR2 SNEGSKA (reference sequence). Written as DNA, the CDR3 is TGCAGTGCCGGGACGGCGAACACCGGGGAGCTGTTTTTT. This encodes CSAGTANTGELFF.

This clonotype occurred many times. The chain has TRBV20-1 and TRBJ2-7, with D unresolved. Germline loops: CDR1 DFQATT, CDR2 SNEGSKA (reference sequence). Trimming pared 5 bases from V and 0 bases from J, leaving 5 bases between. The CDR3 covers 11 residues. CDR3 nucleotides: TGCAGTGCTCAAAGCTCCTACGAGCAGTACTTC. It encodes CSAQSSYEQYF.

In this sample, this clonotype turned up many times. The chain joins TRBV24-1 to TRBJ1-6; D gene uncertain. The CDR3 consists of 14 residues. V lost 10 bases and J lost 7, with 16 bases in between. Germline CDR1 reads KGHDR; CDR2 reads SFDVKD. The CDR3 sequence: CATPPGRWNSPLHF. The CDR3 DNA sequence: TGTGCCACGCCCCCCGGACGGTGGAATTCACCCCTCCACTTT.

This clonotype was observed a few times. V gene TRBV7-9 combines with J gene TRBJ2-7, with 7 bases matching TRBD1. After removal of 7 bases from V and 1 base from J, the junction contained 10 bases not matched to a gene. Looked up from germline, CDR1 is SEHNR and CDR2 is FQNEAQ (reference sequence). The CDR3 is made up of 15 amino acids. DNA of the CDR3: TGTGCCAGCACCCTAACCGGGACAGTGTCCTACGAGCAGTACTTC. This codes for CASTLTGTVSYEQYF.